The 4 T cell receptor beta chains reported below all come from one sample, sequenced in a study of T cell repertoires in cytomegalovirus infection. MiXCR was run by TCRdb on the reads, yielding one entry per CDR3 protein. The profile shows fewer than 550,000 distinct CDR3 sequences, approximately 33% of them singletons. Sequencing used PBMCs. Receptors originate from a human donor in good health (CMV status not recorded). Some clones in this sample may be carry-over from other donors' samples.

V is TRBV12-3 or TRBV12-4 and J is TRBJ1-5; D is ambiguous. There are 14 residues in the CDR3. V was cut by 6 bases and J by 3 bases, with 12 bases left in between. CDR3 sequence: CASSHSGTNQPQHF. In DNA form, the CDR3 reads TGTGCCAGCAGCCACAGCGGTACCAATCAGCCCCAGCATTTT.

V and J are TRBV19 and TRBJ2-1; D perhaps matches TRBD2 (5 bases). Between the trimmed V and J ends, which lost 6 bases and 8 bases, there was a span of 8 bases. Germline CDR1 and CDR2: LNHDA and SQIVND (reference sequence). CDR3 length: 11 amino acids. CDR3 region: CASRTRDEQFF. The CDR3 nucleotides are TGTGCCAGTAGAACGAGGGATGAGCAGTTCTTC.

The chain couples TRBV4-1 to TRBJ2-2; D is tentatively TRBD1 or TRBD2 (6 bases each). Germline-derived CDR1 and CDR2 are MGHRA and YSYEKL. The CDR3 sequence is 16 residues long. V was shortened by 3 bases and J by 3 bases, with 14 bases between the two germline ends. The DNA of the CDR3 is TGCGCCAGCAGCCAGGCCGGGGGCGCGGACACCGGGGAGCTGTTTTTT. Translation gives CASSQAGGADTGELFF.

The chain links TRBV2 to TRBJ2-5; 10 bases are a match to TRBD2. Germline V lookup: CDR1 SNHLY, CDR2 FYNNEI. The CDR3 loop spans 17 amino acids. The ends lost 1 base at V and 2 bases at J; junction bases unmatched: 7. CDR3 residues: CASSEGVLAGGQETQYF. CDR3 DNA: TGTGCCAGCAGTGAAGGCGTCTTAGCGGGGGGTCAAGAGACCCAGTACTTC.